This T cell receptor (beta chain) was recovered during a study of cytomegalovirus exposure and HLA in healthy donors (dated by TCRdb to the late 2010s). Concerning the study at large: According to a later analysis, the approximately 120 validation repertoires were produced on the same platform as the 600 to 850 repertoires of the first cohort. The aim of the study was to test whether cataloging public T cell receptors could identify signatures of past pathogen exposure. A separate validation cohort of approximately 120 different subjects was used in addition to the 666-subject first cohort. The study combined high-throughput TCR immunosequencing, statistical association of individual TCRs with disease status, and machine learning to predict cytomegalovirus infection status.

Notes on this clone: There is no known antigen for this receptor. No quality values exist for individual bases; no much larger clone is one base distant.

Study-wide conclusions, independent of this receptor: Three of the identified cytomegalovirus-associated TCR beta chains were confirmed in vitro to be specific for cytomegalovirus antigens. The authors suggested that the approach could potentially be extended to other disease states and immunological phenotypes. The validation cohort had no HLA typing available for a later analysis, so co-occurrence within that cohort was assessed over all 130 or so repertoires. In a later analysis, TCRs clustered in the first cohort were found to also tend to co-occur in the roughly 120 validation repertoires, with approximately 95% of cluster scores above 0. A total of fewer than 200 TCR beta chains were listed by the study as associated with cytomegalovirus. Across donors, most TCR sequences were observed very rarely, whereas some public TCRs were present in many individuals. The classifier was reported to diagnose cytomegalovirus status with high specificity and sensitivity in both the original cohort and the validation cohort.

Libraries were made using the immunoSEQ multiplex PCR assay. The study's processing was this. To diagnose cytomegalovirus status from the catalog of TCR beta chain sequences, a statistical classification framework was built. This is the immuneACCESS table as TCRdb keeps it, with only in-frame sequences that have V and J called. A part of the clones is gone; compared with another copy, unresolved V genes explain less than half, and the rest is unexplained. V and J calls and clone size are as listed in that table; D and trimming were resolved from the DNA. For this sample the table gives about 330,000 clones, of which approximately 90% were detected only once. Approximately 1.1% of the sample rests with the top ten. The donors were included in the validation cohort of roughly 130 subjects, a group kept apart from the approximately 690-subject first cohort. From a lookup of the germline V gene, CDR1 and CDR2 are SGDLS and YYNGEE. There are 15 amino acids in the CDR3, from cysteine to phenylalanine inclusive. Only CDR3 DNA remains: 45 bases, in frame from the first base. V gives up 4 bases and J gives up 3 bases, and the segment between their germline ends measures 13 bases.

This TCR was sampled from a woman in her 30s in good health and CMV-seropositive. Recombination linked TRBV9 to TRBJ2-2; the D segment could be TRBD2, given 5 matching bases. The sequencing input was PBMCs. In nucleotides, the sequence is TGTGCCAGCAGCCCCCCCGGGCGGGACACCGGGGAGCTGTTTTTT. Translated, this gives CASSPPGRDTGELFF.